The next 18 T cell receptor beta chains were all read from a single sample in a study of T-cell reconstitution after alpha-beta-depleted transplantation in children. TCRbeta library construction was performed incorporating unique molecular identifiers. In TCRdb, the PCR reads were re-called with MiXCR into one record per CDR3 protein. The table lists 490,000 or so distinct CDR3 sequences, roughly 10% of them singletons. The specimen comprised PBMCs, sampled before TCRalphabeta/CD19-depleted stem cell transplant. The receptors come from a child between 2 and 9 years old with inherited bone marrow failure, due to receive a stem cell transplant.

This clonotype was picked up many times. This chain uses TRBV13 with TRBJ2-7, with 11 bases fitting TRBD2. Germline lookup yields CDR1 PRHDT and CDR2 FYEKMQ (reference sequence). CDR3 length: 13 residues. V lost 8 bases to trimming and J lost 4 bases; unmatched junction nucleotides: 4. In nucleotides, the CDR3 is TGTGCCAGCCAAACTAGCGGGAGTTACGAGCAGTACTTC. Translated, it gives CASQTSGSYEQYF.

This clonotype was found many times. The V gene is TRBV10-1, the J gene TRBJ2-3; 7 bases map to TRBD1. The length of the CDR3 is 15 residues. Germline V gene data show CDR1 as WNHNN and CDR2 as SYGVQD (reference sequence). Unmatched junction bases numbered 14, after V lost 6 bases and J lost 8 bases. The DNA of the CDR3 is TGCGCCAGCAGCCAGACAGGGACCGCAGTGGGTACGCAGTATTTT. This translates into CASSQTGTAVGTQYF.

To note about this clonotype: This clone may be a read error of a much larger clone one base away. This CDR3 is CASSLDFSNQPQHF. DNA for the CDR3: TGTGCCAGCAGTTTAGACTTTAGCAATCAGCCCCAGCATTTT. The chain uses TRBV28 and TRBJ1-5; D gene unclear. The CDR3 has 14 amino acids. V lost 2 bases to trimming and J lost 0 bases, with 5 bases between them. Germline V CDR1 and CDR2: MDHEN, SYDVKM. Combining the CDR3 with reference TRBV28 and TRBJ1-5 gives the whole variable domain DVKVTQSSRYLVKRTGEKVFLECVQDMDHENMFWYRQDPGLGLRLIYFSYDVKMKEKGDIPEGYSVSREKKERFSLILESASTNQTSMYLCASSLDFSNQPQHFGDGTRLSIL.

This clonotype was seen repeatedly, ten times or more. This sequence joins TRBV29-1 and TRBJ2-2; D gene unclear. The CDR3 has 12 residues. Germline values: CDR1 SQVTM, CDR2 ANQGSEA. Between the trimmed V and J ends, which lost 3 bases and 5 bases, there was a span of 7 bases. This CDR3 reads CSVDLGTGELFF. The CDR3 DNA reads TGCAGCGTTGACCTGGGAACCGGGGAGCTGTTTTTT.

This clonotype appeared many times. The genes are TRBV7-2 and TRBJ2-7; D could derive from TRBD1 or TRBD2 (7 bases each). V lost 5 bases and J 2 bases, leaving 16 bases between the germline ends. The CDR3 contains 15 residues. The germline gives CDR1 SGHTA, CDR2 FQGNSA. Here the CDR3 DNA reads TGTGCCAGCAGCCCCAGGGGGGGCACCGCCTACGAGCAGTACTTC. Protein product: CASSPRGGTAYEQYF. Based on the CDR3 plus reference TRBV7-2 and TRBJ2-7, the full variable domain is GAGVSQSPSNKVTEKGKDVELRCDPISGHTALYWYRQSLGQGLEFLIYFQGNSAPDKSGLPSDRFSAERTGGSVSTLTIQRTQQEDSAVYLCASSPRGGTAYEQYFGPGTRLTVT.

DNA for the CDR3: TGTGCCACCAGTGATCCCGGGACAGGGGAGGGCAATGAGCAGTTCTTC. This sequence encodes CATSDPGTGEGNEQFF. V is TRBV24-1 and J is TRBJ2-1, with TRBD1 matching 10 bases. The CDR3 contains 16 residues. Trimming took 3 bases from V and 6 from J; bases not matched to a gene: 7. Looked up from germline, CDR1 is KGHDR and CDR2 is SFDVKD.

Turning to this clonotype: A much more abundant neighbour one base away suggests this may be a read error. The CDR3 DNA is TGTGCCAGCAGAGACGCAGGGTCTCGCTACGAGCAGTACTTC. Translation: CASRDAGSRYEQYF. The V call is TRBV27, the J call TRBJ2-7; D is possibly TRBD1 (5 bases). CDR1 MNHEY and CDR2 SMNVEV come from the germline V gene (reference sequence). CDR3 length equals 14 residues. V shed 6 bases and J shed 3 bases, with 15 bases lying between them.

This sequence joins TRBV11-2 and TRBJ2-1; the match to TRBD2 covers 11 bases. Trimming at V came to 3 bases and at J to 8 bases, leaving 12 bases not matched to a gene. The CDR3 extends over 17 amino acids. CDR1 is SGHAT, CDR2 FQNNGV, per germline. The chain's CDR3 is CASSFFRSGRGTDEQFF. The CDR3 coding sequence is TGTGCCAGCAGCTTTTTTCGTAGCGGGAGGGGAACGGATGAGCAGTTCTTC. Drawing the rest from reference TRBV11-2 and TRBJ2-1, the complete variable domain is EAGVAQSPRYKIIEKRQSVAFWCNPISGHATLYWYQQILGQGPKLLIQFQNNGVVDDSQLPKDRFSAERLKGVDSTLKIQPAKLEDSAVYLCASSFFRSGRGTDEQFFGPGTRLTVL.

With respect to this clonotype: A much larger clonotype is one base distant, so this may be a read error. This chain uses TRBV29-1 with TRBJ2-1; the match to TRBD2 covers 8 bases. The CDR3 contains 17 residues. CDR1 is SQVTM, CDR2 ANQGSEA, per germline. V lost 6 bases to trimming and J lost 2 bases; unmatched junction nucleotides: 15. The CDR3: CSVTRHGLARTYNEQFF. The CDR3 DNA reads TGCAGCGTGACGCGACACGGACTAGCCCGAACCTACAATGAGCAGTTCTTC.

This clonotype was counted many times. The rearrangement joins TRBV5-1 to TRBJ2-1; 7 positions match TRBD2. The germline gives CDR1 SGHRS, CDR2 YFSETQ. The CDR3 is 15 residues long. V shed 2 bases and J 5 bases; nucleotides not matched to a gene: 7. Here the CDR3 reads CASSFRLADNNEQFF. The CDR3 coding sequence is TGCGCCAGCAGCTTCCGGCTAGCGGACAACAATGAGCAGTTCTTC.

In nucleotides, the CDR3 is TGTGCCAGCAGCCGGGACGCAGCTTACTCTGGGGCCAACGTCCTGACTTTC. This encodes CASSRDAAYSGANVLTF. V gene TRBV5-4 combines with J gene TRBJ2-6; D may be TRBD1 or TRBD2 (5 bases each). Trimming took off 4 bases at V and 0 bases at J, with 14 bases between the two ends. The germline V gene has CDR1 SGHNT and CDR2 YYREEE (reference sequence). The CDR3 is made up of 17 amino acids. The full variable domain, completed using reference TRBV5-4 and TRBJ2-6, is ETGVTQSPTHLIKTRGQQVTLRCSSQSGHNTVSWYQQALGQGPQFIFQYYREEENGRGNFPPRFSGLQFPNYSSELNVNALELDDSALYLCASSRDAAYSGANVLTFGAGSRLTVL.

This clonotype was seen at least ten times. This sequence joins TRBV12-3 or TRBV12-4 and TRBJ2-2; D is ambiguous. This CDR3 region has 12 residues. V was clipped by 6 bases and J by 4 bases, with 6 bases between them. The CDR3 nucleotides are TGTGCCAGCAGCACTCTCACCGGGGAGCTGTTTTTT. Translation: CASSTLTGELFF.

This chain joins TRBV10-3 and TRBJ1-1, with unresolved D. V lost 10 bases and J lost 2, with 11 bases in between. Germline-derived CDR1 and CDR2 are ENHRY and SYGVKD. This CDR3 has 12 residues. The CDR3 coding sequence is TGTGCCACCCGCTTTGGAAACACTGAAGCTTTCTTT. Its protein is CATRFGNTEAFF.

The chain recombines TRBV28 with TRBJ2-5; D remains unclear. The V gene's germline CDR1 is MDHEN and CDR2 SYDVKM. The CDR3 is made up of 13 amino acids. V shed 6 bases and J shed 3 bases, with 11 bases lying between them. The CDR3 sequence is CASSIGGEETQYF. In nucleotides, the CDR3 is TGTGCCAGCAGCATTGGTGGGGAAGAGACCCAGTACTTC.

This clonotype has a count of ten or more. The rearrangement links TRBV9 to TRBJ2-5, with D maybe TRBD1 (6 bases). The V end was cut by 3 bases, the J end by 1 base, with 10 bases between. CDR1 and CDR2 from the germline V gene are SGDLS and YYNGEE. The CDR3 extends over 14 amino acids. The CDR3 reads CASSALGGQETQYF. Here the CDR3 DNA reads TGTGCCAGCAGCGCACTAGGGGGCCAAGAGACCCAGTACTTC.

The V and J genes are TRBV7-2 and TRBJ2-7; D may be TRBD2 (5 bases). Germline assignment: CDR1 SGHTA and CDR2 FQGNSA. Trimming shortened V by 6 bases and J by 0 bases, and 18 bases separated the two germline ends. The CDR3 is 16 amino acids. DNA of the CDR3: TGTGCCAGCAGATCCTGGCCTAGCTCCAGCTCCTACGAGCAGTACTTC. This encodes CASRSWPSSSSYEQYF.

This clonotype was recorded many times. The chain is built from TRBV29-1 and TRBJ1-2; a possible D gene is TRBD1 (6 bases). The V end was cut by 6 bases, the J end by 5 bases, with 10 bases between. Per the germline V gene, CDR1 is SQVTM and CDR2 is ANQGSEA. CDR3 length: 11 residues. CDR3 residues: CSVIGGYGYTF. CDR3 sequence (DNA): TGCAGCGTCATAGGGGGATATGGCTACACCTTC.

The rearrangement links TRBV24-1 to TRBJ1-6, with D possibly TRBD1 on 6 matching bases. CDR1 and CDR2 (germline): KGHDR, SFDVKD. V shed 9 bases and J shed 7 bases, with 15 bases lying between them. This CDR3 region has 14 residues. The CDR3: CATPRGPPNSPLHF. For the CDR3, the DNA is TGTGCCACCCCACGGGGGCCGCCGAATTCACCCCTCCACTTT.